One and the same sample provided the 22 T cell receptor beta chains below, sequenced in a study of response to subunit inactivated influenza vaccine. TCRdb itself ran the RT-PCR reads through MiXCR, one entry per CDR3 protein. The table shows about 500,000 distinct CDR3 sequences, with approximately 7.7% occurring only once. Sequences were derived from PBMCs from blood, sampled roughly 24 months after vaccination. The receptor source for this set is a man in his fifties or sixties who received an inactivated influenza vaccine.

This chain connects TRBV4-1 to TRBJ1-2; 7 nucleotides align to TRBD1. CDR3 length: 13 residues. The V gene end was trimmed by 2 bases and the J gene end by 6 bases; junction bases not matched to a gene: 3. Germline-derived CDR1 and CDR2 are MGHRA and YSYEKL. The CDR3 region is CASSQPQGDGYTF. In nucleotides, the CDR3 is TGCGCCAGCAGCCAACCCCAGGGGGATGGCTACACCTTC.

The chain carries TRBV20-1 and TRBJ2-4; possible D gene TRBD2, 6 bases. Germline V CDR1 and CDR2: DFQATT, SNEGSKA (reference sequence). The CDR3 covers 15 residues. With 0 bases removed from V and 0 bases from J, the gap between germline ends came to 9 bases. Here the CDR3 DNA reads TGCAGTGCTAGAGAGCCGGGACTAGCCAAAAACATTCAGTACTTC. Translating it yields CSAREPGLAKNIQYF.

This clonotype has only one observation. The V call is TRBV28, the J call TRBJ2-1; 10 nucleotides match TRBD1. The CDR3 sequence is 15 residues long. Germline values: CDR1 MDHEN, CDR2 SYDVKM. The ends lost 6 bases at V and 5 bases at J; junction bases unmatched: 7. The CDR3 coding sequence is TGTGCCAGCAGACAGACAGGGGGCTTCCACAATGAGCAGTTCTTC. Amino acid sequence: CASRQTGGFHNEQFF.

This clonotype occurred a few times. The gene calls are TRBV10-3 and TRBJ2-7; possibly TRBD2 for D (6 bases). Germline CDR1 reads ENHRY; CDR2 reads SYGVKD. CDR3 length equals 13 residues. V gave up 4 bases and J gave up 3 bases, with 10 bases separating them. The CDR3 loop is CAISATSSYEQYF. The CDR3 nucleotides read TGTGCCATCAGTGCGACTAGTAGCTACGAGCAGTACTTC.

This clonotype appeared many times. CDR3 sequence: CSANRKNIQYF. The CDR3 nucleotides read TGCAGTGCTAATCGCAAAAACATTCAGTACTTC. The chain carries TRBV20-1 and TRBJ2-4; D not certain. The CDR3 loop spans 11 amino acids. V lost 4 bases, J lost 3 bases, and 4 bases lay in between. Germline V CDR1 and CDR2: DFQATT, SNEGSKA (reference sequence).

This clonotype was detected a few times. This chain connects TRBV4-3 to TRBJ2-7; no clear D. Trimming took off 0 bases at V and 4 bases at J, with 13 bases between the two ends. Germline CDR1 LGHNA, CDR2 YSLEER. The CDR3 is 15 amino acids. The CDR3 sequence: CASSQDTGPLYEQYF. Here the CDR3 DNA reads TGCGCCAGCAGCCAAGATACTGGGCCCTTGTACGAGCAGTACTTC.

This clonotype appeared many times. The rearrangement joins TRBV29-1 to TRBJ2-1, with D perhaps assigned TRBD1 or TRBD2 (5 bases each). This CDR3 spans 11 amino acids. Trimming removed 6 bases at V and 12 bases at J, with 15 bases between. Germline values: CDR1 SQVTM, CDR2 ANQGSEA. The CDR3 region has the DNA TGCAGCGTAATACTGGGGGTGGGGCAGTTCTTC. This encodes CSVILGVGQFF.

This chain connects TRBV12-3 or TRBV12-4 to TRBJ2-3; TRBD1 matches 9 bases. The J segment lost 11 bases and the V segment lost 0 bases, leaving 9 bases of the junction unmatched. The CDR3 consists of 15 residues. This CDR3 is CASSLASGTGSKQYF. In nucleotides, the CDR3 is TGTGCCAGCAGTTTAGCTTCCGGGACAGGGTCCAAGCAGTATTTT.

This clonotype was seen many times. The chain employs TRBV7-2 and TRBJ1-2; the D gene is possibly TRBD1 (6 bases). The germline V gene has CDR1 SGHTA and CDR2 FQGNSA. CDR3 length: 14 amino acids. Between the trimmed V and J ends, which lost 1 base and 4 bases, there was a span of 10 bases. DNA of the CDR3: TGTGCCAGCAGCTTAGGAGGGGGGTCCTATGGCTACACCTTC. It yields the protein CASSLGGGSYGYTF.

This clonotype has ten or more counts. This chain links TRBV29-1 with TRBJ2-1, with 11 bases that match TRBD2. The ends lost 5 bases at V and 4 bases at J; junction bases unmatched: 4. The germline CDR1 and CDR2 sequences are SQVTM and ANQGSEA. The CDR3 covers 14 residues. The CDR3 DNA reads as TGCAGCGTTAACTTAGCGGGAGGGTACAATGAGCAGTTCTTC. This gives the protein CSVNLAGGYNEQFF.

This clonotype occurred many times. The chain carries TRBV6-5 and TRBJ1-5; weak D call: TRBD1 (6 bases). This CDR3 contains 15 residues. Germline values: CDR1 MNHEY, CDR2 SVGAGI. Trimming cost V 3 bases and J 6 bases, with 15 bases left between them. The CDR3 loop reads CASSYGRGSGQPQHF. Written as DNA, the CDR3 is TGTGCCAGCAGTTATGGCAGGGGTTCGGGTCAGCCCCAGCATTTT.

This clonotype has just a few counts. The chain joins TRBV5-1 to TRBJ1-6; D might be TRBD1 (6 bases). This CDR3 has 13 residues. Trimming took 4 bases from V and 9 from J, leaving 11 bases between them. Germline V CDR1 and CDR2: SGHRS, YFSETQ. This chain's CDR3 is CASSTGQSSPLHF. The CDR3 coding sequence is TGCGCCAGCAGCACAGGACAGAGTTCACCCCTCCACTTT.

This clonotype was recorded at least ten times. V and J are TRBV5-1 and TRBJ1-4; 9 nucleotides line up with TRBD1. V lost 3 bases and J lost 8; bases outside the gene matches: 5. The CDR3 is 14 amino acids. Germline V lookup: CDR1 SGHRS, CDR2 YFSETQ. CDR3 sequence: CASSWDRETEKLFF. The DNA for the CDR3 is TGCGCCAGCAGCTGGGACAGGGAGACCGAAAAACTGTTTTTT. Full variable domain (outside the CDR3, taken from reference TRBV5-1 and TRBJ1-4): KAGVTQTPRYLIKTRGQQVTLSCSPISGHRSVSWYQQTPGQGLQFLFEYFSETQRNKGNFPGRFSGRQFSNSRSEMNVSTLELGDSALYLCASSWDRETEKLFFGSGTQLSVL.

This chain links TRBV6-5 with TRBJ1-2; D ambiguous. Per germline, CDR1 MNHEY and CDR2 SVGAGI. Trimming removed 4 bases from V and 6 bases from J, with 12 bases in between. The CDR3 has 13 residues. The chain's CDR3 is CASSSLRVDGYTF. The CDR3 region has the DNA TGTGCCAGCAGTTCCCTGAGGGTGGATGGCTACACCTTC.

At least ten counts were recorded for this clonotype. The chain uses TRBV27 and TRBJ2-3; possibly TRBD2 for D (6 bases). V was shortened by 2 bases and J by 0 bases, with 9 bases between the two germline ends. The CDR3 covers 15 residues. Per the germline V gene, CDR1 is MNHEY and CDR2 is SMNVEV (reference sequence). CDR3 nucleotides: TGTGCCAGCAGTTTAAGTCGGGGGAGCACAGATACGCAGTATTTT. Amino acids: CASSLSRGSTDTQYF.

This clonotype was seen a handful of times. The chain joins TRBV7-9 to TRBJ2-1; TRBD2 might be the D (6 bases). Trimming stripped 4 bases from V and 8 bases from J, with 21 bases between. This CDR3 contains 16 residues. CDR1 and CDR2 from the germline V gene are SEHNR and FQNEAQ (reference sequence). CDR3 region: CASSSRGGGLSHEQFF. The CDR3 DNA sequence: TGTGCCAGCAGCTCCCGTGGGGGAGGCCTTAGCCATGAGCAGTTCTTC.

This clonotype was observed a few times. For the CDR3, the DNA is TGCAGCGTTGGACAGGGGGCGAGTGGCTACACCTTC. Translation: CSVGQGASGYTF. The rearrangement uses TRBV29-1 and TRBJ1-2; 10 nucleotides align to TRBD1. The length of the CDR3 is 12 residues. V was clipped by 4 bases and J by 7 bases; unmatched bases: 3. Germline CDR1 is SQVTM and CDR2 is ANQGSEA.

The V call is TRBV12-3 or TRBV12-4, the J call TRBJ1-5; 9 bases align to TRBD1. This CDR3 spans 15 amino acids. V was clipped by 5 bases and J by 7 bases; unmatched bases: 9. The CDR3, as DNA: TGTGCCAGCAGTCCCGGGGACAGGGTGGACCAGCCCCAGCATTTT. Its translation is CASSPGDRVDQPQHF.

This clonotype has a handful of counts. The chain links TRBV7-3 to TRBJ2-2; D unclear. This CDR3 region has 12 residues. Trimming pared 3 bases from V and 7 bases from J, leaving 6 bases between. Germline-derived CDR1 and CDR2 are SGHTA and FQGTGA. The chain's CDR3 is CASSFTNGELFF. The CDR3 region has the DNA TGTGCCAGCAGCTTTACGAACGGGGAGCTGTTTTTT.

In this sample, this clonotype turned up a few times. The CDR3: CAISPVQGGYYGYTF. As DNA, the CDR3 is TGTGCCATCAGCCCCGTCCAGGGGGGATACTATGGCTACACCTTC. This rearrangement joins TRBV10-3 to TRBJ1-2; 7 bases match TRBD1. The germline V gene encodes CDR1 ENHRY and CDR2 SYGVKD. This CDR3 has 15 amino acids. The V segment lost 6 bases and the J segment 3 bases; nucleotides outside the gene matches: 10.

J is TRBJ2-5 and V is TRBV9; 7 positions agree with TRBD1. Germline V lookup: CDR1 SGDLS, CDR2 YYNGEE. This CDR3 contains 14 residues. The V and J ends lost 0 bases and 5 bases, in that order; junction bases with no gene match: 4. The CDR3 reads CASSVDRGVETQYF. The CDR3 nucleotides are TGTGCCAGCAGCGTAGACAGGGGTGTGGAGACCCAGTACTTC.

The chain combines TRBV28 with TRBJ2-3, with D unresolved. CDR3 length equals 16 residues. Trimming removed 6 bases from V and 2 bases from J, with 18 bases in between. Looked up from germline, CDR1 is MDHEN and CDR2 is SYDVKM. CDR3: CASRGIYSPSTDTQYF. In nucleotides, the CDR3 is TGTGCCAGCAGGGGGATATACTCACCGTCCACAGATACGCAGTATTTT.